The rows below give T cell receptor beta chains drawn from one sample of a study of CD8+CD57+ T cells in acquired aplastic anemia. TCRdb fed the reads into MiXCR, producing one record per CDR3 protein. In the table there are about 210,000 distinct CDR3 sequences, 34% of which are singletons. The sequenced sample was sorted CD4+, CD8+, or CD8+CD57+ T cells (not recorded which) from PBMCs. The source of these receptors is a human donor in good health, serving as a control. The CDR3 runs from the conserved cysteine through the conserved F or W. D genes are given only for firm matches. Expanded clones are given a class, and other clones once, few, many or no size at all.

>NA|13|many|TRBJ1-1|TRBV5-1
CASSTQGNTEAFF
TGCGCCAGCAGCACACAGGGGAACACTGAAGCTTTCTTT
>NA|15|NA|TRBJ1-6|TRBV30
CAWSGWSSYNSPLHF
TGTGCCTGGAGCGGGTGGAGCTCCTATAATTCACCCCTCCACTTT
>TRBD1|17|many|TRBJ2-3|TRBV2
CASSLRQGRSSTDTQYF
TGTGCCAGCAGTTTAAGACAGGGGCGCTCGAGCACAGATACGCAGTATTTT
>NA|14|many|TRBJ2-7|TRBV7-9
CASSLESSSYEQYF
TGTGCCAGCAGCTTAGAGAGCAGCTCCTACGAGCAGTACTTC
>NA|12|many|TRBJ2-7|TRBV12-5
CASGFGLDEQYF
TGTGCTAGTGGTTTTGGATTGGACGAGCAGTACTTC
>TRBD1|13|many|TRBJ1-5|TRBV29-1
CSVVTGSNRPQHF
TGCAGCGTCGTGACAGGGAGCAATCGGCCCCAGCATTTT
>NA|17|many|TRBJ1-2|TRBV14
CASSQLSGARFDYGYTF
TGTGCCAGCAGCCAACTTTCCGGAGCCCGCTTCGACTATGGCTACACCTTC
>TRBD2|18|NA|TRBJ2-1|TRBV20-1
CSARDRGSLAGGSNEQFF
TGCAGTGCTAGAGATCGAGGCTCTCTAGCGGGAGGGTCCAATGAGCAGTTCTTC
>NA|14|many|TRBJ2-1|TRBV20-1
CSAARSLGYNEQFF
TGCAGTGCTGCAAGGTCCCTCGGGTACAATGAGCAGTTCTTC
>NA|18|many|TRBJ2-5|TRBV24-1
CATSDYEGRSGRQETQYF
TGTGCCACCAGTGATTATGAGGGGCGGAGTGGGCGGCAAGAGACCCAGTACTTC
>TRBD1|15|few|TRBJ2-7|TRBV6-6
CASSQTGEISYEQYF
TGTGCCAGCAGTCAAACAGGGGAGATCTCATACGAGCAGTACTTC
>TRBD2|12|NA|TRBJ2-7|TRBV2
CASSPGLAEQYF
TGTGCCAGCAGTCCGGGACTAGCGGAGCAGTACTTC
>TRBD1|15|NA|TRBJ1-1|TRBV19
CASNPIDRGETEAFF
TGTGCCAGTAACCCTATCGACAGGGGTGAAACTGAAGCTTTCTTT
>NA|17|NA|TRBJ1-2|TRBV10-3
CAISESRERQPGRGYTF
TGTGCCATCAGTGAGTCAAGGGAAAGACAACCAGGGCGCGGCTACACCTTC
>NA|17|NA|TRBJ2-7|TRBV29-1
CSVKTSRGKGGICEQYF
TGCAGCGTGAAGACTAGCCGGGGCAAAGGGGGGATATGTGAGCAGTACTTC
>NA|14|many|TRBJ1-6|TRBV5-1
CASSLGQDSSPLHF
TGCGCCAGCAGCTTGGGACAGGATAGTTCACCCCTCCACTTT
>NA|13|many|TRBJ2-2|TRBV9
CASSLGNTGELFF
TGTGCCAGCAGCCTAGGGAACACCGGGGAGCTGTTTTTT
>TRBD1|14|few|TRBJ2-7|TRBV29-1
CSVGAGTGVDEQYF
TGCAGCGTTGGGGCCGGGACAGGGGTCGACGAGCAGTACTTC
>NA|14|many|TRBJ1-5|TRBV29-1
CSATLELSNQPQHF
TGCAGCGCCACGCTGGAGCTTAGCAATCAGCCCCAGCATTTT
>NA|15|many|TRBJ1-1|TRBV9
CASSVEAGMNTEAFF
TGTGCCAGCAGCGTAGAGGCAGGGATGAACACTGAAGCTTTCTTT
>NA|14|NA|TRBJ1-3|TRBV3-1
CASSPTVAGNTIYF
TGTGCCAGCAGTCCCACCGTGGCTGGAAACACCATATATTTT
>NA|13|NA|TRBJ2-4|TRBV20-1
CSALILAKNIQYF
TGCAGTGCCTTAATACTAGCCAAAAACATTCAGTACTTC
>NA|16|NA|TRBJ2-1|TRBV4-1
CVSSQRVSPFYNEQFF
TGCGTCAGCAGCCAGAGGGTATCCCCTTTTTACAATGAGCAGTTCTTC
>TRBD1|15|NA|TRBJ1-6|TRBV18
CASSPPGQGDSPLHF
TGTGCCAGCTCACCACCGGGACAGGGTGATTCACCCCTCCACTTT
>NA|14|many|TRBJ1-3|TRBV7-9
CASSLSVSGNTIYF
TGTGCCAGCAGCTTATCCGTCTCTGGAAACACCATATATTTT
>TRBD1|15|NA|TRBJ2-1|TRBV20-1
CSARGPGGTGDEQFF
TGCAGTGCTAGAGGCCCAGGGGGCACGGGAGATGAGCAGTTCTTC